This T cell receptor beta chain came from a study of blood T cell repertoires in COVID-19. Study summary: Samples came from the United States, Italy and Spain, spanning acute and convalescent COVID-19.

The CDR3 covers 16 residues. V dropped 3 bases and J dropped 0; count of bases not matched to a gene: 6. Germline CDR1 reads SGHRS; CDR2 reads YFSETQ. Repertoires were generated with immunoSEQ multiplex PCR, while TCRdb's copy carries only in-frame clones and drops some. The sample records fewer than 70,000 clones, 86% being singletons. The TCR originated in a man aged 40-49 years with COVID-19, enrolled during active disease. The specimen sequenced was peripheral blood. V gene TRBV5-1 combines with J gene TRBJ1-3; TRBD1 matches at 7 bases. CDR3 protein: CASSWGQLLSGNTIYF. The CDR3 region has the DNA TGCGCCAGCAGCTGGGGACAGCTTCTCTCTGGAAACACCATATATTTT.